Each of the 25 T cell receptor beta chains below was sequenced from the same sample in a study of T cell repertoires and HLA-DP antigens. Profiled with immunoSEQ multiplex PCR; TCRdb holds only in-frame clones, not every one. The table shows about 73,000 clones, with roughly 77% occurring only once. Their antigens remain unidentified. Sequencing was performed on CD4+ T cells from PBMCs. These TCRs come from a man aged 55 to 69 in good health and CMV-seronegative.

The chain recombines TRBV25-1 with TRBJ1-4; the D gene is possibly TRBD1 (5 bases). This CDR3 has 16 amino acids. The V end lost 2 bases, the J end lost 2 bases, and 12 bases lay between the germline ends. Germline V lookup: CDR1 MGHDK, CDR2 SYGVNS. The CDR3 DNA sequence: TGTGCCAGCAGTGAAGGGAGCGGGACCACTAATGAAAAACTGTTTTTT. This sequence encodes CASSEGSGTTNEKLFF.

This sequence joins TRBV2 and TRBJ1-4, with D unclear. The germline CDR1 and CDR2 sequences are SNHLY and FYNNEI. V was pared by 2 bases and J by 8 bases, with 9 bases between. The CDR3 consists of 13 residues. CDR3 amino acids: CASSEPPGEKLFF. The DNA for the CDR3 is TGTGCCAGCAGTGAACCGCCGGGCGAAAAACTGTTTTTT. The full variable domain, in which reference TRBV2 and TRBJ1-4 provide the parts outside the CDR3, is EPEVTQTPSHQVTQMGQEVILRCVPISNHLYFYWYRQILGQKVEFLVSFYNNEISEKSEIFDDQFSVERPDGSNFTLKIRSTKLEDSAMYFCASSEPPGEKLFFGSGTQLSVL.

This rearrangement joins TRBV4-3 to TRBJ1-6; D gene ambiguous. The CDR3 loop spans 14 amino acids. The ends were cut back, 0 bases at V and 6 bases at J, with 6 bases in the middle. The germline gives CDR1 LGHNA, CDR2 YSLEER. The CDR3 DNA sequence: TGCGCCAGCAGCCAAGATTCTCTTAATTCACCCCTCCACTTT. It translates to CASSQDSLNSPLHF.

The chain couples TRBV7-7 to TRBJ2-1; D might be TRBD1 or TRBD2, each matching 5 bases. The germline V and J ends were trimmed by 5 bases and 9 bases, with 14 bases remaining between them. Germline-derived CDR1 and CDR2 are SSHAT and FNYEAQ (reference sequence). The CDR3 spans 13 residues. The CDR3, as DNA: TGTGCCAGCAGCCCCCTGGCCGGGACTGAGCAGTTCTTC. Its translation: CASSPLAGTEQFF.

The chain carries TRBV5-1 and TRBJ1-4; D call uncertain. The germline CDR1 and CDR2 sequences are SGHRS and YFSETQ. V was shortened by 0 bases and J by 4 bases, with 10 bases between the two germline ends. The CDR3 has 15 residues. The chain's CDR3 is CASSLVGESNEKLFF. CDR3 nucleotide sequence: TGCGCCAGCAGCTTGGTTGGGGAGAGTAATGAAAAACTGTTTTTT.

The genes are TRBV4-1 and TRBJ1-2; 12 bases agree with TRBD1. The germline gives CDR1 MGHRA, CDR2 YSYEKL. V shed 3 bases, J shed 8 bases, and the junction held 4 bases outside the gene matches. This CDR3 region has 14 residues. The CDR3 nucleotides are TGCGCCAGCAGCCAGGCCGGGACAGGGGGCGGCTACACCTTC. This gives the protein CASSQAGTGGGYTF.

This clone was observed once. The rearrangement links TRBV10-3 to TRBJ1-2, with 7 bases matching TRBD1. Germline CDR1 reads ENHRY; CDR2 reads SYGVKD. V lost 2 bases, J lost 4 bases, and 7 bases stayed unmatched. The CDR3 is made up of 15 amino acids. The CDR3 sequence is CAISEPTTGLYGYTF. As DNA, the CDR3 is TGTGCCATCAGTGAGCCCACGACAGGGCTCTATGGCTACACCTTC.

The genes are TRBV27 and TRBJ2-1, with D possibly TRBD1 on 6 matching bases. Germline V lookup: CDR1 MNHEY, CDR2 SMNVEV (reference sequence). There are 14 residues in the CDR3. The V gene lost 3 bases and the J gene lost 4 bases, with 10 bases spanning the gap. CDR3 DNA: TGTGCCAGCAGTTTGGACAGCCCTTACAATGAGCAGTTCTTC. Its translation: CASSLDSPYNEQFF.

This clone has a single count. The chain links TRBV5-6 to TRBJ2-2; TRBD2 matches 8 bases. Germline values: CDR1 SGHDT, CDR2 YYEEEE. This CDR3 contains 17 residues. V lost 0 bases, J lost 4 bases, and 8 bases stayed unmatched. The CDR3 region has the DNA TGTGCCAGCAGCTTGGATAGCGGTAGCGGGGCCACCGGGGAGCTGTTTTTT. It specifies CASSLDSGSGATGELFF.

The chain links TRBV6-1 to TRBJ2-7; D is unresolved. CDR3 size: 11 residues. CDR1 and CDR2 from the germline V gene are MNHNS and SASEGT. The V gene lost 3 bases and the J gene lost 4 bases, with 4 bases spanning the gap. CDR3 region: CASSDGYEQYF. Written as DNA, the CDR3 is TGTGCCAGCAGTGATGGGTACGAGCAGTACTTC.

The chain uses TRBV19 and TRBJ1-2; D may be TRBD1 (6 bases). The CDR3 runs to 13 residues. The V gene's germline CDR1 is LNHDA and CDR2 SQIVND (reference sequence). V was cut by 6 bases and J by 5 bases, with 13 bases left in between. CDR3 region: CASSLRGGYGYTF. The CDR3 nucleotides are TGTGCCAGTAGCCTCAGGGGAGGATATGGCTACACCTTC.

The DNA of the CDR3 is TGTGCCAGCAGCCAAGAAACAGGGGCGACCGGGGAGCTGTTTTTT. Its protein product is CASSQETGATGELFF. V is TRBV4-2 and J is TRBJ2-2, with TRBD1 matching 7 bases. V lost 0 bases, J lost 5 bases, and 3 bases stayed unmatched. Germline V gene data show CDR1 as LGHNA and CDR2 as YNFKEQ. This CDR3 contains 15 residues.

The chain employs TRBV30 and TRBJ2-2; 7 bases line up with TRBD2. V trimming: 5 bases; J trimming: 1 base; junction bases outside the gene matches: 7. The germline V gene has CDR1 GTSNPN and CDR2 SVGIG (reference sequence). The CDR3 covers 15 residues. CDR3 DNA sequence: TGTGCCTGGGTACCCGGGACTAAGAACACCGGGGAGCTGTTTTTT. This translates into CAWVPGTKNTGELFF. Complete variable domain (other parts from reference TRBV30 and TRBJ2-2): SQTIHQWPATLVQPVGSPLSLECTVEGTSNPNLYWYRQAAGRGLQLLFYSVGIGQISSEVPQNLSASRPQDRQFILSSKKLLLSDSGFYLCAWVPGTKNTGELFFGEGSRLTVL.

The genes are TRBV6-4 and TRBJ2-5; 11 bases match TRBD2. Trimming cost V 5 bases and J 8 bases; bases outside gene matches: 4. The CDR3 runs 13 residues. Germline CDR1 and CDR2: MRHNA and SNTAGT. The DNA for the CDR3 is TGTGCCAGCAGTCAACTAGCGGGAGCTACCCAGTACTTC. Translating gives CASSQLAGATQYF.

The rearrangement joins TRBV25-1 to TRBJ2-2, with 10 nucleotides matching TRBD1. V shed 7 bases, J shed 6 bases, and the junction held 8 bases outside the gene matches. The CDR3 covers 15 residues. The germline V gene encodes CDR1 MGHDK and CDR2 SYGVNS. The CDR3 sequence is CASTSPGTGAGELFF. The DNA for the CDR3 is TGTGCCAGCACCTCTCCGGGGACAGGGGCCGGGGAGCTGTTTTTT.

This clone has only a few counts. The rearrangement uses TRBV7-9 and TRBJ1-5; the D is unclear. This CDR3 spans 12 amino acids. Germline values: CDR1 SEHNR, CDR2 FQNEAQ (reference sequence). The V end lost 1 base, the J end lost 7 bases, and 5 bases lay between the germline ends. The CDR3, as DNA: TGTGCCAGCAGCTTAGATGGACAGCCCCAGCATTTT. Translation gives CASSLDGQPQHF.

The V gene is TRBV11-3, the J gene TRBJ2-2; D is perhaps TRBD1 (6 bases). The CDR3 loop spans 20 amino acids. Trimming took 2 bases from V and 2 from J, leaving 24 bases between them. Germline V gives CDR1 SGHNT, CDR2 YENEEA. The CDR3 sequence: CASSLTGTLGGRTNTGELFF. The DNA for the CDR3 is TGTGCCAGCAGCTTAACCGGGACGTTAGGGGGAAGGACTAACACCGGGGAGCTGTTTTTT.

The DNA of the CDR3 is TGTGCCAGCAGCGGACGAACGGGATTCCTCACAGATACGCAGTATTTT. This encodes CASSGRTGFLTDTQYF. The chain employs TRBV9 and TRBJ2-3; tentatively, D is TRBD2 (5 bases). There are 16 residues in the CDR3. Germline CDR1 and CDR2: SGDLS and YYNGEE. The V and J ends lost 3 bases and 2 bases respectively, with 16 bases between them.

This sequence joins TRBV9 and TRBJ1-2, with no clear D. The germline CDR1 and CDR2 sequences are SGDLS and YYNGEE. The CDR3 consists of 13 residues. V was pared by 5 bases and J by 2 bases, with 10 bases between. CDR3 residues: CASSFRLNYGYTF. The DNA for the CDR3 is TGTGCCAGCAGTTTCAGGTTAAACTATGGCTACACCTTC.

CDR3 nucleotide sequence: TGTGCCAGCAGCTTGCAAGGGGTGCCGTATGGCTACACCTTC. As protein: CASSLQGVPYGYTF. The chain recombines TRBV7-9 with TRBJ1-2; TRBD1 might be the D (5 bases). The CDR3 totals 14 residues. From germline, CDR1 is SEHNR and CDR2 FQNEAQ (reference sequence). The germline V and J ends were trimmed by 3 bases and 5 bases, with 13 bases remaining between them. Looking up the rest from reference TRBV7-9 and TRBJ1-2 gives the full variable domain: DTGVSQNPRHKITKRGQNVTFRCDPISEHNRLYWYRQTLGQGPEFLTYFQNEAQLEKSRLLSDRFSAERPKGSFSTLEIQRTEQGDSAMYLCASSLQGVPYGYTFGSGTRLTVV.

Concerning this clone: A much larger clone differs by one base, so this may be a read error. CDR3 residues: CTSSPVPTGLNTEAFF. CDR3 sequence (DNA): TGCACCAGCAGCCCGGTCCCAACAGGGTTGAACACTGAAGCTTTCTTT. The rearrangement uses TRBV4-1 and TRBJ1-1; D perhaps matches TRBD1 (6 bases). The CDR3 loop spans 16 amino acids. Germline V lookup: CDR1 MGHRA, CDR2 YSYEKL.

This chain joins TRBV6-5 and TRBJ1-1; perhaps TRBD1 as D (6 bases). The germline V gene encodes CDR1 MNHEY and CDR2 SVGAGI. V gave up 4 bases and J gave up 0 bases, with 12 bases separating them. The CDR3 is 15 residues long. CDR3 sequence (DNA): TGTGCCAGCAGTTCTATCGCAGGGGTGAACACTGAAGCTTTCTTT. Protein sequence: CASSSIAGVNTEAFF.

This chain connects TRBV9 to TRBJ2-5; D remains unclear. V was clipped by 7 bases and J by 7 bases, with 17 bases between them. This CDR3 spans 13 amino acids. CDR1 and CDR2 from the germline V gene are SGDLS and YYNGEE. The CDR3 loop is CASPPRVGGTQYF. The DNA of the CDR3 is TGTGCCAGCCCCCCTCGTGTAGGTGGGACCCAGTACTTC.

As to this clone: The sample contains more than one DNA sequence encoding this CDR3. The V and J genes are TRBV15 and TRBJ1-5; D is perhaps TRBD1 (5 bases). Germline assignment: CDR1 LNHNV and CDR2 YYDKDF (reference sequence). Trimming removed 0 bases from V and 7 bases from J, with 10 bases in between. The CDR3 has 14 residues. In DNA form, the CDR3 reads TGTGCCACCAGCAGAGACAGGGTCGGGCAGCCCCAGCATTTT. This sequence encodes CATSRDRVGQPQHF.

The chain combines TRBV10-3 with TRBJ2-1; 13 bases line up with TRBD2. Germline V gene lookup returns CDR1 ENHRY and CDR2 SYGVKD. J lost 6 bases, V lost 6 bases, and 8 bases had no gene match. This CDR3 is 16 amino acids long. The CDR3 is CAISRLAGGLGNEQFF. In DNA, the CDR3 is TGTGCCATCAGCCGACTAGCGGGAGGTTTAGGCAATGAGCAGTTCTTC.